A selection of T cell receptor beta chains follows, all from one sample in a study of T cell responses to AZD1222 COVID-19 vaccine. Profiled with immunoSEQ multiplex PCR; TCRdb holds only in-frame clones, not every one. The table shows 110,000 to 150,000 clones, with about 90% occurring only once. Sequencing was performed on peripheral blood, taken 28 days after the second AZD1222 dose. The receptors were sampled from an adult who received the AZD1222 COVID-19 vaccine. Each CDR3 is given with its conserved first and last residue. The D gene is left open where the match is weak. Clone size is stated in some rows and not others, as once, few, many or a class when expanded.

d_gene	abundance	j_gene	v_gene	CDR3nt	CDR3aa
TRBD1	.	TRBJ2-1	TRBV28	TGTGCCAGCAGCTCCGGGACAGGGACCTACAATGAGCAGTTCTTC	CASSSGTGTYNEQFF
.	.	TRBJ2-1	TRBV18	TGTGCCAGCTCACCCCGGGGACCACACAATGAGCAGTTCTTC	CASSPRGPHNEQFF
TRBD1	once	TRBJ2-7	TRBV28	TGTGCCAGCAGTTCTACCTCGACAGGGCTCTACGAGCAGTACTTC	CASSSTSTGLYEQYF
.	.	TRBJ1-2	TRBV30	TGTGCCTGGCAAACTCTCCGGGCCCCCGGGGGCTACACCTTC	CAWQTLRAPGGYTF
TRBD1	.	TRBJ2-7	TRBV7-2	TGTGCCAGCAGCACTCGACAGGGACCCTACGAGCAGTACTTC	CASSTRQGPYEQYF
.	.	TRBJ2-1	TRBV27	TGTGCCAGCAGTCCTCTACTTTCTCAGATTGGGGCTAATGAGCAGTTCTTC	CASSPLLSQIGANEQFF
TRBD2	.	TRBJ2-7	TRBV27	TGTGCCAGCAGTTTATCGCCTAGCGGGAGTGGTGAGCAGTACTTC	CASSLSPSGSGEQYF
TRBD1	.	TRBJ1-5	TRBV28	TGTGCCAGCAGTTCCCCAGGGGGAGGGAATCAGCCCCAGCATTTT	CASSSPGGGNQPQHF
TRBD2	.	TRBJ2-7	TRBV6-6	TGTGCCAGCAGTTACAGCGCTAGCGGGAGATTGAACGAGCAGTACTTC	CASSYSASGRLNEQYF
.	.	TRBJ1-5	TRBV3-1/TRBV3-2	TGTGCCAGCAGCCAAGCAGGGCATAGCAATCAGCCCCAGCATTTT	CASSQAGHSNQPQHF
.	few	TRBJ1-4	TRBV24-1	TGTGCCACCAGTTCTGGGAGAGGGAATGAAAAACTGTTTTTT	CATSSGRGNEKLFF
.	.	TRBJ2-1	TRBV7-9	TGTGCCAGCAGCTTAGCCAGGAACCTTTGGAATGAGCAGTTCTTC	CASSLARNLWNEQFF
.	.	TRBJ2-2	TRBV10-3	TGTGCCATCACGAGTAGGGGGACCGGGGAGCTGTTTTTT	CAITSRGTGELFF
.	few	TRBJ1-6	TRBV7-2	TGTGCCAGCAGCCTATGGACAGAAAATTCACCCCTCCACTTT	CASSLWTENSPLHF
.	.	TRBJ1-1	TRBV9	TGTGCCAGCAGCGTAGCACCTAGAGTGAACACTGAAGCTTTCTTT	CASSVAPRVNTEAFF